The 5 T cell receptor beta chains given below trace back to one sample, sequenced in a study of identifying expanded T cells in peripheral blood. Profiling relied on immunoSEQ multiplex PCR, and the TCRdb table lists in-frame clones only, not all of them. The data show about 82,000 clones, around nine tenths seen once. Material for sequencing was blood. The receptors here all came from a person aged 18 to 70 in good health.

The V call is TRBV10-3, the J call TRBJ2-1; D is unclear. V was shortened by 0 bases and J by 10 bases, with 10 bases between the two germline ends. The germline gives CDR1 ENHRY, CDR2 SYGVKD. The CDR3 has 13 amino acids. CDR3 region: CAISESAGQEQFF. The CDR3 bases are TGTGCCATCAGTGAGTCAGCCGGCCAAGAGCAGTTCTTC.

The CDR3 DNA is TGCAGCGTTGAGGGGTGGATGGCTGGGGCCAACGTCCTGACTTTC. Its protein is CSVEGWMAGANVLTF. V gene TRBV29-1 combines with J gene TRBJ2-6; D remains ambiguous. This CDR3 spans 15 amino acids. Germline CDR1 reads SQVTM; CDR2 reads ANQGSEA. The V and J ends lost 3 bases and 2 bases respectively, with 11 bases between them.

V and J are TRBV19 and TRBJ1-2; TRBD1 might be the D (6 bases). Deletions cut 7 bases from V and 4 bases from J, with 10 bases between. There are 12 residues in the CDR3. Germline lookup yields CDR1 LNHDA and CDR2 SQIVND (reference sequence). In DNA form, the CDR3 reads TGTGCCAGTAAGGACAGAGGCTATGGCTACACCTTC. Its protein is CASKDRGYGYTF.

As to this clone: Within the sample, other DNA sequences also encode this same CDR3. CDR3 DNA: TGTGCCAGCAGCGTAGCTAGCGGGAGTATGTACGAGCAGTACTTC. This translates into CASSVASGSMYEQYF. V usage is TRBV9 and J usage is TRBJ2-7; the match to TRBD2 covers 10 bases. This CDR3 has 15 amino acids. Germline V lookup: CDR1 SGDLS, CDR2 YYNGEE. V trimming: 0 bases; J trimming: 4 bases; junction bases outside the gene matches: 4.

This clone was counted a single time. The CDR3 is CASTRGERTEAFF. In DNA form, the CDR3 reads TGCGCCAGCACAAGGGGGGAAAGGACTGAAGCTTTCTTT. The V gene is TRBV5-1, the J gene TRBJ1-1; perhaps TRBD1 as D (6 bases). Trimming removed 6 bases from V and 5 bases from J, with 14 bases in between. The CDR3 sequence is 13 residues long. CDR1 is SGHRS, CDR2 YFSETQ, per germline.